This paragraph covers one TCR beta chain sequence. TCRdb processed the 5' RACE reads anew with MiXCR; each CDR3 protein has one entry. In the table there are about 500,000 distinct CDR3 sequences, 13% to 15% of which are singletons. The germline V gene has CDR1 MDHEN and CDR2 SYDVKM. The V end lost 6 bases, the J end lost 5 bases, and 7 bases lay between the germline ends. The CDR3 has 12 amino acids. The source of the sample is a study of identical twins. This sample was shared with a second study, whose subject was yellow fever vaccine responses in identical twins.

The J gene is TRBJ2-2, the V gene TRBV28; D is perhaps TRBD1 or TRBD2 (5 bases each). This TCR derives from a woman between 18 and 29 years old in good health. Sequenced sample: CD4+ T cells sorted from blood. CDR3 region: CASRGETGELFF. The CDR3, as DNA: TGTGCCAGCAGGGGGGAAACCGGGGAGCTGTTTTTT.